These 11 T cell receptor beta chains came from one sample sequenced in a study of identical twins. TCRdb independently ran MiXCR on the 5' RACE reads; one entry per CDR3 protein. The table includes 450,000 or so distinct CDR3 sequences, over 11% detected once. These data are also associated with another study on yellow fever vaccine responses in identical twins.

What was sequenced was CD4+ T cells sorted from blood. Source of these receptors: a woman in her late teens or twenties in good health.

The CDR3 sequence: CASSLKADSYEQYF. The CDR3, as DNA: TGTGCCAGCAGCTTAAAGGCCGATTCCTACGAGCAGTACTTC. This rearrangement joins TRBV7-9 to TRBJ2-7; no clear D gene. The CDR3 extends over 14 amino acids. The V and J ends lost 2 bases and 1 base respectively, with 9 bases between them. Germline CDR1 and CDR2: SEHNR and FQNEAQ (reference sequence). The full variable domain, its missing parts supplied by reference TRBV7-9 and TRBJ2-7, is DTGVSQNPRHKITKRGQNVTFRCDPISEHNRLYWYRQTLGQGPEFLTYFQNEAQLEKSRLLSDRFSAERPKGSFSTLEIQRTEQGDSAMYLCASSLKADSYEQYFGPGTRLTVT.

The chain employs TRBV3-1 and TRBJ2-3, with a tentative D call TRBD1 (5 bases). This CDR3 is 13 amino acids long. CDR1 is LGHDT and CDR2 is YNNKEL in the germline V gene (reference sequence). V was clipped by 8 bases and J by 4 bases, with 13 bases between them. In DNA, the CDR3 is TGTGCCAGCGGCCGTTGGGGCGCAGATACGCAGTATTTT. It translates to CASGRWGADTQYF.

The CDR3 reads CAWGLAGAFF. The CDR3 bases are TGTGCCTGGGGCCTAGCGGGGGCGTTCTTC. This chain links TRBV30 with TRBJ2-1; 10 positions agree with TRBD2. Trimming took 5 bases from V and 15 from J; bases not matched to a gene: 4. The germline V gene encodes CDR1 GTSNPN and CDR2 SVGIG (reference sequence). The CDR3 consists of 10 residues.

This clonotype was observed a few times. The rearrangement links TRBV30 to TRBJ1-1; a weak D match, TRBD1 (5 bases). V was pared by 0 bases and J by 1 base, with 12 bases between. This CDR3 comprises 15 residues. Germline V gene sequence: CDR1 GTSNPN, CDR2 SVGIG (reference sequence). The DNA of the CDR3 is TGTGCCTGGAGTGTGACAGCTAAAGGGAACACTGAAGCTTTCTTT. Translated: CAWSVTAKGNTEAFF.

This clonotype was counted a few times. The chain couples TRBV6-2 or TRBV6-3 to TRBJ2-2, with D maybe TRBD1 (6 bases). The CDR3 is 13 residues long. Germline CDR1 reads MNHEY; CDR2 reads SVGEGT. The germline V and J ends were trimmed by 7 bases and 7 bases, with 13 bases remaining between them. The CDR3 region is CASIDRSRGELFF. The CDR3, as DNA: TGTGCCAGCATCGACAGGTCACGCGGGGAGCTGTTTTTT.

This clonotype has only a few counts. The chain is built from TRBV28 and TRBJ2-3; D ambiguous. Trimming stripped 2 bases from V and 5 bases from J, with 11 bases between. This CDR3 has 14 amino acids. The germline CDR1 and CDR2 sequences are MDHEN and SYDVKM. CDR3 amino acids: CASSLRLGQDTQYF. Written as DNA, the CDR3 is TGTGCCAGCAGTTTACGGTTGGGCCAAGATACGCAGTATTTT.

This clonotype came up a few times. This chain joins TRBV29-1 and TRBJ2-1; D perhaps matches TRBD1 (6 bases). Trimming stripped 4 bases from V and 4 bases from J, with 11 bases between. The CDR3 has 13 residues. Germline values: CDR1 SQVTM, CDR2 ANQGSEA. Written as DNA, the CDR3 is TGCAGCGTTGGGGGGCACGGGTACAATGAGCAGTTCTTC. It translates to CSVGGHGYNEQFF.

The sample holds many counts of this clonotype. The CDR3 protein is CASRAGPSNYGYTF. Written as DNA, the CDR3 is TGTGCCAGCAGGGCAGGGCCCTCTAACTATGGCTACACCTTC. This sequence joins TRBV12-3 or TRBV12-4 and TRBJ1-2, with D possibly matching TRBD1 (5 bases). The CDR3 is made up of 14 amino acids. Trimming stripped 6 bases from V and 0 bases from J, with 11 bases between.

This clonotype was counted only a few times. The chain carries TRBV5-5 and TRBJ1-2; D might be TRBD1 (5 bases). Trimming took off 0 bases at V and 2 bases at J, with 14 bases between the two ends. The CDR3 is made up of 16 amino acids. CDR1 is SGHKS and CDR2 is YYEKEE in the germline V gene (reference sequence). The CDR3 coding sequence is TGTGCCAGCAGCTTGGAAGGGGTGGCACCAAACTATGGCTACACCTTC. Its protein is CASSLEGVAPNYGYTF.

The chain employs TRBV4-2 and TRBJ1-4; no firm D call. Germline V lookup: CDR1 LGHNA, CDR2 YNFKEQ. The CDR3 is made up of 16 amino acids. The V gene lost 0 bases and the J gene lost 7 bases, with 15 bases spanning the gap. CDR3 nucleotide sequence: TGTGCCAGCAGCCAAGAAGGTTTAAGTATAGGTGAAAAACTGTTTTTT. This sequence encodes CASSQEGLSIGEKLFF.

Only a few counts were recorded for this clonotype. The chain joins TRBV5-1 to TRBJ2-5; no firm D call. This CDR3 is built from 13 residues. Germline CDR1 and CDR2: SGHRS and YFSETQ. V lost 1 base, J lost 3 bases, and 7 bases lay in between. This chain's CDR3 is CASSLNSKETQYF. CDR3 DNA sequence: TGCGCCAGCAGCTTGAACAGTAAAGAGACCCAGTACTTC.